This TCR beta chain derives from a study of T cell repertoires in cytomegalovirus infection. Study in general: Indications of both CMV infection and matching HLA type were provided by public TCR beta signatures.

General study results and limits: Cumulated frequencies of public TCR beta families served to identify carriers of CMV plus the relevant HLA. Clonotype analysis showed dominance of the ex vivo response by HLA-C-restricted CMV-specific TCR beta clonotypes.

In regard to this clonotype: Its matching antigen is unknown.

The ends lost 5 bases at V and 4 bases at J; junction bases unmatched: 8. Germline V gene data show CDR1 as SGHVS and CDR2 as FNYEAQ. This CDR3 is 15 amino acids long. TCRdb itself ran the reads through MiXCR, one entry per CDR3 protein. The sample contains roughly 800,000 distinct CDR3 sequences, about 28% of which appear only once. The J gene is TRBJ2-5, the V gene TRBV7-6; 9 nucleotides align to TRBD1. Sequencing used cultured CD8+ T cells from PBMCs, obtained from culture after CMV antigen stimulation. This receptor was identified in a human donor in good health (CMV status not recorded). Some clones in this sample may be carry-over from other donors' samples. CDR3 sequence: CASSEDRGLRETQYF. CDR3 nucleotide sequence: TGTGCCAGCAGCGAGGACAGGGGTTTGCGAGAGACCCAGTACTTC.